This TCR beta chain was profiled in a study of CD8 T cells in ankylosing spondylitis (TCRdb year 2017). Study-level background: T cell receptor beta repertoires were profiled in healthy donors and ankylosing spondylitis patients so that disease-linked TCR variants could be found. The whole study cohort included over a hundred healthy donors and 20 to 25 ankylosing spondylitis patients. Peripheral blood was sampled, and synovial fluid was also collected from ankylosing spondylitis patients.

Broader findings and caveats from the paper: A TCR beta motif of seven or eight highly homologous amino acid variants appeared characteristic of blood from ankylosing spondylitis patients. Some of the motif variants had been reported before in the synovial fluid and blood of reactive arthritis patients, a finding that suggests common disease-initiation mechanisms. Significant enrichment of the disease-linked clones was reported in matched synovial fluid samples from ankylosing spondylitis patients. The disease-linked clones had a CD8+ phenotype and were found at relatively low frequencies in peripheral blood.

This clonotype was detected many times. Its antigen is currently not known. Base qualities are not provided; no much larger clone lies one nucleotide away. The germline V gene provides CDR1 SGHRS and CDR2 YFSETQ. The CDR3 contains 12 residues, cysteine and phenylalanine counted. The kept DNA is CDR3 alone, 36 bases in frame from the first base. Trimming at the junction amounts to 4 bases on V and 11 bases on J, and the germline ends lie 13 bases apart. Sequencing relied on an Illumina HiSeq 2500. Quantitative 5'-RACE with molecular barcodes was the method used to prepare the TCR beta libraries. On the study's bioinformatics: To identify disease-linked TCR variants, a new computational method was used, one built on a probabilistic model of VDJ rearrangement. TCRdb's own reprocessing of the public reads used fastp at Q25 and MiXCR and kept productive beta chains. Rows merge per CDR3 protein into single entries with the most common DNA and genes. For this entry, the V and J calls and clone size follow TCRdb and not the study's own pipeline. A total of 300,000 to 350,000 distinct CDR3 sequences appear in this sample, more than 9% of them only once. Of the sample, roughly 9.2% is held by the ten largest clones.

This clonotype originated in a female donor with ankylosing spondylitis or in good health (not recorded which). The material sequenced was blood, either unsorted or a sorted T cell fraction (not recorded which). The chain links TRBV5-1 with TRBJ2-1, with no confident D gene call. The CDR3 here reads CASSQPLTQQFF. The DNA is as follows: TGCGCCAGCAGCCAACCCCTAACCCAGCAGTTCTTC.